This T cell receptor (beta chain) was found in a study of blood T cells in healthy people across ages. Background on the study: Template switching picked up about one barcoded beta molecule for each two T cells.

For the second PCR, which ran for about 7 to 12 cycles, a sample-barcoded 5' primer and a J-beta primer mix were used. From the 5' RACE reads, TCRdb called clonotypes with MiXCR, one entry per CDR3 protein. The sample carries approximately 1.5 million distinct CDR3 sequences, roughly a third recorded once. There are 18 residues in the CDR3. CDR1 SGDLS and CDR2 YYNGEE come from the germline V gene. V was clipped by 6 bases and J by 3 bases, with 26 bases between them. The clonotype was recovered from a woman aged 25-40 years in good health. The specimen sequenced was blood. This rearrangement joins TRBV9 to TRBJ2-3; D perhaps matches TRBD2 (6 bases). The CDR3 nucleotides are TGTGCCAGCACGTTGGGCATGTCGAGCGGGTCAGGGACAGATACGCAGTATTTT. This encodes CASTLGMSSGSGTDTQYF.